The next 4 T cell receptor beta chains were all read from a single sample in a study of molecular identifiers for immune sequencing clone quantification. TCRdb fed the PCR reads into MiXCR, producing one record per CDR3 protein. The profile shows about 640,000 distinct CDR3 sequences, 15% to 20% of them singletons. The sample was naive CD8+ T cells from blood, with Jurkat cell RNA spiked in. The subset here: FACS-sorted CD8+CD4-CCR7+CD45RA+ naive T cells. Source of these receptors: a human donor in good health. Some libraries in this study had Jurkat cell RNA spiked in.

Ten or more counts support this clonotype. V is TRBV10-3 and J is TRBJ1-2; D possibly corresponds to TRBD1 (5 bases). With 7 bases removed from V and 4 bases from J, the gap between germline ends came to 19 bases. Germline V lookup: CDR1 ENHRY, CDR2 SYGVKD. This CDR3 is built from 15 residues. CDR3 residues: CAITTPEGFSYGYTF. In DNA, the CDR3 is TGTGCCATCACCACTCCCGAGGGGTTTAGCTATGGCTACACCTTC.

Ten or more counts support this clonotype. DNA for the CDR3: TGTGCCAGCAGCTTGGGTGGCCTAATGGGCAATGAGCAGTTCTTC. Translation: CASSLGGLMGNEQFF. This sequence joins TRBV5-6 and TRBJ2-1; D unresolved. The V gene lost 0 bases and the J gene lost 6 bases, with 13 bases spanning the gap. The germline V gene has CDR1 SGHDT and CDR2 YYEEEE. The CDR3 length is 15 residues.

This clonotype was counted only a few times. The chain's CDR3 is CASNTGAYGYTF. Written as DNA, the CDR3 is TGTGCCAGTAATACAGGGGCCTATGGCTACACCTTC. The rearrangement uses TRBV19 and TRBJ1-2; 7 bases are a match to TRBD1. The V gene's germline CDR1 is LNHDA and CDR2 SQIVND (reference sequence). This CDR3 spans 12 amino acids. The junction had 3 bases not matched to a gene; V was cut back by 7 bases and J by 4 bases. Supplemented by reference TRBV19 and TRBJ1-2, the full variable domain reads DGGITQSPKYLFRKEGQNVTLSCEQNLNHDAMYWYRQDPGQGLRLIYYSQIVNDFQKGDIAEGYSVSREKKESFPLTVTSAQKNPTAFYLCASNTGAYGYTFGSGTRLTVV.

The chain couples TRBV30 to TRBJ2-7; TRBD2 matches at 10 bases. The trim removed 3 bases at V and 5 bases at J, leaving 4 bases unmatched. CDR1 and CDR2 from the germline V gene are GTSNPN and SVGIG (reference sequence). The CDR3 extends over 13 amino acids. The chain's CDR3 is CAWRTSGTHEQYF. The CDR3, as DNA: TGTGCCTGGAGAACTAGCGGGACCCACGAGCAGTACTTC.